This T cell receptor beta chain came from a study of blood T cell repertoires in COVID-19. About the study: Material from acute and convalescent COVID-19 was sourced from the United States, Italy and Spain. T cells, B-cell-depleted T cells, or PBMCs supplied cDNA or gDNA.

With 0 bases removed from V and 1 base from J, the gap between germline ends came to 12 bases. Germline V gene data show CDR1 as PRHDT and CDR2 as FYEKMQ (reference sequence). This CDR3 region has 16 residues. The method was immunoSEQ multiplex PCR; TCRdb's version includes in-frame clones alone and lacks a portion of them. The repertoire holds over 85,000 clones, with about 83% as singletons. This rearrangement joins TRBV13 to TRBJ1-1; the D is unclear. Material for sequencing was peripheral blood. This clonotype was obtained from a human donor in a cohort sampled during active COVID-19. The CDR3 loop reads CASSLGVGVWNTEAFF. Written as DNA, the CDR3 is TGTGCCAGCAGCTTAGGAGTGGGAGTCTGGAACACTGAAGCTTTCTTT.